Following are 12 T cell receptor beta chains from one sample sequenced in a study of shared clonotypes between healthy human individuals. Assay: immunoSEQ multiplex PCR; the TCRdb copy retains only in-frame clones and omits some. This table has some 1,100,000 clones, 70% to 80% appearing once. The specimen was memory CD4+ T cells from PBMCs. Subset given: CD45RA-negative fraction. The origin of the receptors is a man between 18 and 29 years old in good health. Some clones in this sample may be carry-over from other donors' samples.

The J gene is TRBJ1-2, the V gene TRBV28; D may be TRBD1 (6 bases). The CDR3 has 15 amino acids. V was trimmed by 5 bases and J by 6 bases, leaving 19 bases between them. Germline loops: CDR1 MDHEN, CDR2 SYDVKM. CDR3 region: CASSITRGGQNGYTF. CDR3 bases: TGTGCCAGCAGTATCACTCGTGGGGGGCAGAATGGCTACACCTTC.

The chain is built from TRBV5-1 and TRBJ1-1; 12 bases line up with TRBD1. The V gene's germline CDR1 is SGHRS and CDR2 YFSETQ. The junction had 8 bases not matched to a gene; V was cut back by 4 bases and J by 10 bases. The CDR3 consists of 14 residues. DNA for the CDR3: TGCGCCAGCAGCGCCGAGGGACAGGGGGCCGGAGCTTTCTTT. Translated: CASSAEGQGAGAFF.

This clone was detected a few times. This sequence joins TRBV28 and TRBJ1-5; a possible D gene is TRBD1 (5 bases). CDR3 length: 15 residues. The V and J ends lost 7 bases and 7 bases respectively, with 20 bases between them. The germline gives CDR1 MDHEN, CDR2 SYDVKM. This CDR3 reads CASNQRAGFEQPQHF. CDR3 DNA: TGTGCCAGCAATCAACGGGCAGGGTTTGAGCAGCCCCAGCATTTT.

CDR3 nucleotide sequence: TGTGCCAGCAGCCAAGGGGCGGGAGTCCGTGGGGAGACCCAGTACTTC. It is translated as CASSQGAGVRGETQYF. The V gene is TRBV4-2, the J gene TRBJ2-5, with TRBD2 matching over 7 bases. V shed 1 base and J 5 bases; nucleotides not matched to a gene: 10. This CDR3 has 16 amino acids. The germline gives CDR1 LGHNA, CDR2 YNFKEQ.

Remarks on this clone: This same CDR3 is encoded by further DNA sequences in the sample. V is TRBV5-1 and J is TRBJ2-3; D not resolved. Germline-derived CDR1 and CDR2 are SGHRS and YFSETQ. Between the trimmed V and J ends, which lost 3 bases and 0 bases, there was a span of 2 bases. This CDR3 region has 12 residues. CDR3 nucleotides: TGCGCCAGCAGCTACAGCACAGATACGCAGTATTTT. Its translation: CASSYSTDTQYF. The variable domain in full, completed from reference TRBV5-1 and TRBJ2-3, reads KAGVTQTPRYLIKTRGQQVTLSCSPISGHRSVSWYQQTPGQGLQFLFEYFSETQRNKGNFPGRFSGRQFSNSRSEMNVSTLELGDSALYLCASSYSTDTQYFGPGTRLTVL.

The chain employs TRBV11-3 and TRBJ2-2; 12 bases match TRBD2. This CDR3 contains 19 residues. CDR1 SGHNT and CDR2 YENEEA come from the germline V gene. Trimming took 1 base from V and 4 from J; bases not matched to a gene: 10. The CDR3, as DNA: TGTGCCAGCAGCTTAGCTCCTAGCGGGAGGGCCAGGAGCACCGGGGAGCTGTTTTTT. Translation: CASSLAPSGRARSTGELFF.

CDR3: CASSPSQINQPQHF. The DNA of the CDR3 is TGTGCCAGCTCACCATCACAGATCAATCAGCCCCAGCATTTT. This sequence joins TRBV18 and TRBJ1-5; D is uncertain. Trimming took 2 bases from V and 3 from J, leaving 8 bases between them. The CDR3 is 14 residues long. CDR1 is KGHSH and CDR2 is LQKENI in the germline V gene.

This clone appeared many times. This same CDR3 is encoded by further DNA sequences in the sample. The V gene is TRBV19, the J gene TRBJ1-1; no clear D gene. The ends were cut back, 4 bases at V and 1 base at J, with 10 bases in the middle. The length of the CDR3 is 14 residues. Germline CDR1 LNHDA, CDR2 SQIVND (reference sequence). CDR3 nucleotide sequence: TGTGCCAGTAGTAGGTTCGGCCGGAACACTGAAGCTTTCTTT. This encodes CASSRFGRNTEAFF.

The chain carries TRBV19 and TRBJ2-1; tentatively, D is TRBD1 or TRBD2 (6 bases each). V lost 3 bases, J lost 12 bases, and 18 bases lay in between. The CDR3 has 14 residues. Germline assignment: CDR1 LNHDA and CDR2 SQIVND (reference sequence). This chain's CDR3 is CASSMGGRGRGQFF. In nucleotides, the CDR3 is TGTGCCAGTAGTATGGGAGGTCGGGGGCGGGGGCAGTTCTTC.

The CDR3 loop is CSAKGLFGNEQFF. The CDR3 nucleotides read TGCAGCGCCAAAGGACTATTTGGCAATGAGCAGTTCTTC. The rearrangement joins TRBV29-1 to TRBJ2-1; D is perhaps TRBD2 (6 bases). The CDR3 spans 13 residues. Trimming took 7 bases from V and 6 from J, leaving 16 bases between them. CDR1 and CDR2 (germline): SQVTM, ANQGSEA.

The chain combines TRBV15 with TRBJ2-2; 12 nucleotides match TRBD2. Per germline, CDR1 LNHNV and CDR2 YYDKDF (reference sequence). This CDR3 region has 17 residues. The V and J ends lost 0 bases and 4 bases, in that order; junction bases with no gene match: 3. The CDR3 sequence is CATSRDLAGGTTGELFF. The CDR3 bases are TGTGCCACCAGCAGAGACCTAGCGGGAGGGACCACCGGGGAGCTGTTTTTT.

This rearrangement joins TRBV5-1 to TRBJ1-3; D remains unclear. Trimming removed 4 bases at V and 0 bases at J, with 11 bases between. CDR3 length: 15 amino acids. Germline values: CDR1 SGHRS, CDR2 YFSETQ. The CDR3 coding sequence is TGCGCCAGCAGCACTGACGGAATCTCTGGAAACACCATATATTTT. It yields the protein CASSTDGISGNTIYF.